These T cell receptor beta chains were read from a single sample in a study of radiotherapy plus CTLA-4 blockade in lung cancer. Sequencing used immunoSEQ multiplex PCR; TCRdb keeps in-frame clones, though not all of them. The data hold approximately 52,000 clones, with roughly 77% observed a single time. The material was peripheral blood, obtained from a patient treated with radiotherapy plus ipilimumab. The source of these receptors is a human donor with non-small cell lung cancer who had a complete response to radiotherapy plus ipilimumab. Both conserved end residues are part of each CDR3. The D gene is left open where the match is weak. Size values are once, few and many counts, or a class for expanded clones, and some rows have none.

J	D	size	V	CDR3	DNA
TRBJ2-4	.	once	TRBV19	CASIKQGPFLAKNIQYF	TGTGCCAGTATAAAACAGGGCCCCTTTCTAGCCAAAAACATTCAGTACTTC
TRBJ2-1	TRBD2	.	TRBV29-1	CSVEGGRRNEQFF	TGCAGCGTTGAGGGCGGGAGGAGAAATGAGCAGTTCTTC
TRBJ1-5	.	.	TRBV10-3	CAISESGQNNQPQHF	TGTGCCATCAGTGAGTCCGGACAGAATAATCAGCCCCAGCATTTT
TRBJ2-7	.	.	TRBV30	CAWSVPGYYEQYF	TGTGCCTGGAGTGTACCGGGTTATTACGAGCAGTACTTC
TRBJ2-3	TRBD1	once	TRBV7-7	CASSRQGTDTQYF	TGTGCTAGCAGCCGACAGGGTACAGATACGCAGTATTTT
TRBJ1-1	TRBD1	.	TRBV27	CASSPWDSNTEAFF	TGTGCCAGCAGTCCCTGGGACAGCAACACTGAAGCTTTCTTT
TRBJ2-7	TRBD1	.	TRBV29-1	CSVSGTGVTYEQYF	TGCAGCGTTTCCGGGACAGGGGTTACCTACGAGCAGTACTTC
TRBJ1-2	.	.	TRBV29-1	CSVDREDRGYTF	TGCAGCGTTGACAGGGAAGACCGTGGCTACACCTTC
TRBJ2-1	.	.	TRBV7-2	CASSRGSYNEQFF	TGTGCCAGCAGCCGCGGAAGCTACAATGAGCAGTTCTTC
TRBJ2-1	.	.	TRBV5-1	CASSPPSYSENEQFF	TGCGCCAGCAGCCCTCCGAGTTATTCGGAGAATGAGCAGTTCTTC
TRBJ2-3	.	once	TRBV2	CASKQEDTQYF	TGTGCCTCTAAGCAGGAAGATACGCAGTATTTT
TRBJ1-5	TRBD1	few	TRBV9	CASPKQGAQPQHF	TGTGCCAGTCCTAAACAGGGGGCCCAGCCCCAGCATTTT
TRBJ2-2	TRBD1	once	TRBV7-2	CASSRQGGLPSSGELFF	TGTGCCAGCAGCCGACAGGGCGGGCTACCGTCGAGCGGGGAGCTGTTTTTT
TRBJ1-6	TRBD1	.	TRBV30	CAWSEDRGYSPLHF	TGTGCCTGGAGTGAGGACAGGGGTTATTCACCCCTCCACTTT
TRBJ2-3	.	.	TRBV30	CAWSSRRGGTDTQYF	TGTGCCTGGAGCTCACGGCGAGGGGGAACAGATACGCAGTATTTT
TRBJ1-2	.	.	TRBV7-2	CASSDSRGGNRYYGYTF	TGTGCCAGCAGCGACTCCCGGGGGGGCAACCGGTACTATGGCTACACCTTC
TRBJ2-7	TRBD1	.	TRBV7-9	CASSLIDRGRDEQYF	TGTGCCAGCAGCTTAATCGACAGGGGGAGGGACGAGCAGTACTTC
TRBJ2-5	TRBD1	.	TRBV18	CASSASGTGPGEQYF	TGTGCCAGCTCAGCCTCCGGGACAGGGCCTGGGGAGCAGTACTTC
TRBJ1-1	TRBD1	.	TRBV29-1	CSVFRTGIGTEAFF	TGCAGCGTTTTCCGGACAGGGATCGGCACTGAAGCTTTCTTT
TRBJ1-1	.	.	TRBV7-2	CASSLLTGEAFF	TGTGCCAGCAGCTTACTGACGGGTGAAGCTTTCTTT
TRBJ2-5	TRBD1	once	TRBV27	CASSPPTGSPGAETQYF	TGTGCCAGCAGTCCCCCGACAGGGTCCCCCGGAGCAGAGACCCAGTACTTC
TRBJ2-2	.	.	TRBV6-1	CASSGGQRELFF	TGTGCCAGCAGTGGAGGACAGAGAGAGCTGTTTTTT
TRBJ2-5	TRBD1	.	TRBV5-1	CASSYRDRRETQYF	TGCGCCAGCAGCTACCGGGACAGGCGAGAGACCCAGTACTTC
TRBJ1-2	.	.	TRBV9	CASSVEAGFGARFYGYTF	TGTGCCAGCAGCGTAGAGGCAGGGTTCGGTGCAAGATTTTATGGCTACACCTTC
TRBJ2-3	.	.	TRBV27	CASSGGTAMRLTQYF	TGTGCCAGCAGTGGCGGGACAGCCATGAGGCTTACGCAGTATTTT
TRBJ1-2	TRBD1	.	TRBV10-3	CAISKTGGEDYGYTF	TGTGCCATCAGTAAGACAGGGGGCGAAGACTATGGCTACACCTTC
TRBJ2-6	TRBD1	once	TRBV4-1	CASSQEGTGTPGANVLTF	TGCGCCAGCAGCCAAGAAGGGACAGGGACTCCTGGGGCCAACGTCCTGACTTTC
TRBJ1-5	.	.	TRBV15	CATSRDLSNQPQHF	TGTGCCACCAGCAGAGATCTTAGCAATCAGCCCCAGCATTTT
TRBJ1-2	.	.	TRBV7-2	CASSLERSGGAGGYTF	TGTGCCAGCAGCTTAGAGCGTTCTGGGGGCGCAGGTGGCTACACCTTC